Sequencing of this T cell receptor (beta chain) was carried out in a study of OX40 agonist ivuxolimab in advanced cancers. Context from the whole study: Ivuxolimab was a fully human IgG2 agonistic monoclonal antibody targeting the costimulatory receptor OX40 (CD134). Intravenous ivuxolimab was administered to patients every 2 weeks at six dose levels: 0.01, 0.1, 0.3, 1.5, 3 and 10 mg/kg. Of the 50 to 55 patients in dose escalation, about 20 had hepatocellular carcinoma, roughly 15 had melanoma, 9 had renal cell carcinoma and 9 had head and neck cancer. In the dose-escalation cohort, more than 75% of patients were male, and the mean age was around 60 years, with a range of roughly 20 to 85. Patients were allowed to have had prior anti-PD-1, anti-PD-L1 or anti-CTLA-4 therapy, and approximately 41% of the dose-escalation patients had previously received checkpoint inhibitors. Three dose-escalation patients achieved partial responses, one with hepatocellular carcinoma and two with cutaneous melanoma. Peripheral TCRbeta sequencing aimed to test whether ivuxolimab altered TCR sequence diversity and caused clonal T-cell expansion. The paper covers the monotherapy dose-escalation part of the phase I ivuxolimab trial, which included N of about 56 patients.

The trial excluded patients who had a history of autoimmune disease or who were on systemic immunosuppression. Peripheral blood for TCR sequencing was drawn from every dose cohort at baseline, at cycle 4 day 1 and at cycle 7 day 1. Samples came from an open-label, multicenter, first-in-human phase I dose-escalation trial of ivuxolimab. Adults with locally advanced or metastatic melanoma, renal cell carcinoma, hepatocellular carcinoma or head and neck squamous cell carcinoma were enrolled in the trial. CD4+ and CD8+ T cells were sorted separately from peripheral blood before TCR sequencing. Summary of the overall study and its limitations: On average, CD8+ T cells showed more expanded clones than CD4+ T cells after ivuxolimab. At doses of 0.1 to 3.0 mg/kg, clonal expansion of both CD4+ and CD8+ T cells in blood was seen between baseline and week 6. Low levels of normalized T-cell clonal expansion were also seen in some patients who did not respond. In partial responders in the 0.1-3.0 mg/kg groups, normalized peripheral clonal expansion was found to be among the lowest, especially among CD8+ T cells. The antigen specificity of the peripheral T cells that underwent clonal expansion was not determined.

Genomic DNA was extracted from sorted cells for sequencing of the TCRbeta CDR3 region. The immunoSEQ Assay was used for sequencing of TCRbeta CDR3 regions. Imported from immuneACCESS, the table was reduced by TCRdb to in-frame sequences with V and J called. These copies leave out some clones; in studies compared against another copy, an unresolved V gene accounts for under half, and the cause of the remainder is not known. Within this sample are approximately 50,000 clones, with 88% of them counted one time only. Over 1% of the sample belongs to the ten largest clones. Concerning this clone itself: It has no known antigen specificity. Within one base of it there is no much larger clone, and no base qualities were kept.

Including cysteine and phenylalanine, the CDR3 has 15 amino acids. Only CDR3 DNA is held: 45 bases, read in frame from base 1. In the germline V gene, CDR1 corresponds to SGHTA and CDR2 to FQGTGA. The germline V end is reduced by 2 bases and the J end by 7 bases; junction bases left unmatched: 7. The rearranged segments are TRBV7-3 and TRBJ2-4, and 8 junctional nucleotides match TRBD2. This clonotype was obtained from an adult with an advanced solid tumor such as melanoma, head and neck, liver or kidney cancer. This specimen consisted of CD4+ or CD8+ T cells sorted from blood, obtained in a trial of the OX40 agonist ivuxolimab. The DNA sequence follows: TGTGCCAGCAGCTTAGCGGGAGGCCCCCATAACATTCAGTACTTC. Translated, this gives CASSLAGGPHNIQYF.